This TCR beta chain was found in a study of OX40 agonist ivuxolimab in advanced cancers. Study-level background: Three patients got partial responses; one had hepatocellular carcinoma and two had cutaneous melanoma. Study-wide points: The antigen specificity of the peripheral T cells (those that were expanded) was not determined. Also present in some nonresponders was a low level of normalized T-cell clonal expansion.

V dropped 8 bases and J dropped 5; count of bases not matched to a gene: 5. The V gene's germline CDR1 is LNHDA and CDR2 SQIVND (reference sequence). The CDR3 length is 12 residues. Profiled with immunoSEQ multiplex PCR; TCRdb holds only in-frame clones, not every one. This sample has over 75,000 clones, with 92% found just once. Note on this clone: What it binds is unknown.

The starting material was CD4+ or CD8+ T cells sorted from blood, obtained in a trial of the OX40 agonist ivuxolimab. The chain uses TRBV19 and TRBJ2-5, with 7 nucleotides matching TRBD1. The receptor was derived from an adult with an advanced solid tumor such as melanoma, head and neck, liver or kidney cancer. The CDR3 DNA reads TGTGCCAGTGAAGACAGGGCGGAGACCCAGTACTTC. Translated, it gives CASEDRAETQYF.